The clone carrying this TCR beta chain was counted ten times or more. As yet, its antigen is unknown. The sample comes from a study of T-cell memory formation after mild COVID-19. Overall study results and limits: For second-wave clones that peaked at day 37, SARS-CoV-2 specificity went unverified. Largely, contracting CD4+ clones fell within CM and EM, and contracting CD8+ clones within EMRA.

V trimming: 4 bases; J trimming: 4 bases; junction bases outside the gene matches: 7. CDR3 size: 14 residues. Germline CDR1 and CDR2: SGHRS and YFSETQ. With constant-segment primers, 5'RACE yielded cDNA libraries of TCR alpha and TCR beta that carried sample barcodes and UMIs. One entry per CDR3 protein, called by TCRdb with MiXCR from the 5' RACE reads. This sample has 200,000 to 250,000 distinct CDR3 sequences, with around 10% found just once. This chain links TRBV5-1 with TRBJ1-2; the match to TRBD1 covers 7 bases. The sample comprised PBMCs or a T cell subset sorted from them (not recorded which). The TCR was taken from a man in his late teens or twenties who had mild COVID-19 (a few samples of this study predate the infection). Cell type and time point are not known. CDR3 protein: CASSPDRAAYGYTF. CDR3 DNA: TGCGCCAGCAGCCCAGACAGGGCTGCCTATGGCTACACCTTC.